One and the same sample provided the 22 T cell receptor beta chains below, sequenced in a study of beta chain features in type 1 diabetes. The sequenced template was cDNA made from the entire isolated RNA. The data were produced by immunoSEQ multiplex PCR, yet TCRdb's version contains in-frame clones alone and is incomplete. This table holds approximately 330,000 clones, about 10% found once. Input material: naive CD4+ T cells from blood. These receptors all come from a woman aged 25 to 45 in good health.

The chain links TRBV6-6 to TRBJ2-7, with 13 positions matching TRBD2. This CDR3 spans 13 amino acids. Germline V lookup: CDR1 MNHNY, CDR2 SVGAGI (reference sequence). Losses at the gene ends were 11 bases for V and 3 bases for J; bases not matched to a gene: 4. The CDR3 protein is CAGRTSGSYEQYF. Written as DNA, the CDR3 is TGTGCCGGAAGGACTAGCGGGAGCTACGAGCAGTACTTC.

The CDR3 sequence: CASMDRNQETQYF. In nucleotides, the CDR3 is TGCGCCAGCATGGACAGAAACCAAGAGACCCAGTACTTC. This sequence joins TRBV5-1 and TRBJ2-5; a possible D gene is TRBD1 (6 bases). Trimming stripped 6 bases from V and 0 bases from J, with 9 bases between. This CDR3 comprises 13 residues. From germline, CDR1 is SGHRS and CDR2 YFSETQ. The full variable domain, its missing parts supplied by reference TRBV5-1 and TRBJ2-5, is KAGVTQTPRYLIKTRGQQVTLSCSPISGHRSVSWYQQTPGQGLQFLFEYFSETQRNKGNFPGRFSGRQFSNSRSEMNVSTLELGDSALYLCASMDRNQETQYFGPGTRLLVL.

The gene calls are TRBV14 and TRBJ1-1; D perhaps matches TRBD1 (6 bases). V was cut by 4 bases and J by 1 base, with 13 bases left in between. The CDR3 consists of 15 residues. CDR1 SGHDN and CDR2 FVKESK come from the germline V gene. CDR3 protein: CASSLRGGGNTEAFF. The DNA of the CDR3 is TGTGCCAGCAGCCTAAGGGGGGGAGGGAACACTGAAGCTTTCTTT.

This clone has a count of ten or more. The V gene is TRBV23-1, the J gene TRBJ2-1; 9 positions agree with TRBD2. TRBV23-1 is an open reading frame, and its role is uncertain. The CDR3 spans 14 residues. The ends lost 7 bases at V and 4 bases at J; junction bases unmatched: 5. The CDR3 loop reads CASKTSGGYNEQFF. CDR3 sequence (DNA): TGCGCCAGCAAGACTAGCGGAGGATACAATGAGCAGTTCTTC.

This clone has just a few counts. The chain recombines TRBV2 with TRBJ1-2; D is ambiguous. CDR1 and CDR2 from the germline V gene are SNHLY and FYNNEI. V gave up 4 bases and J gave up 2 bases, with 5 bases separating them. There are 12 residues in the CDR3. CDR3 loop: CASSGENYGYTF. The CDR3, as DNA: TGTGCCAGCAGTGGGGAGAACTATGGCTACACCTTC.

The rearrangement joins TRBV4-2 to TRBJ2-2; D not resolved. CDR1 is LGHNA and CDR2 is YNFKEQ in the germline V gene. The CDR3 is 13 amino acids. Trimming shortened V by 4 bases and J by 3 bases, and 6 bases separated the two germline ends. The CDR3 DNA follows: TGTGCCAGCAGCCCCCCTTACACCGGGGAGCTGTTTTTT. Encoded protein: CASSPPYTGELFF.

This clone has only a few counts. The J gene is TRBJ2-6, the V gene TRBV19; possibly TRBD2 for D (5 bases). There are 16 residues in the CDR3. Trimming removed 1 base from V and 1 base from J, with 8 bases in between. Germline assignment: CDR1 LNHDA and CDR2 SQIVND (reference sequence). DNA of the CDR3: TGTGCCAGTAGTATAGTTGCGGGTTCTGGGGCCAACGTCCTGACTTTC. This codes for CASSIVAGSGANVLTF.

This clone was seen a handful of times. V gene TRBV7-2 combines with J gene TRBJ2-7; TRBD2 matches 7 bases. V shed 2 bases and J 0 bases; nucleotides not matched to a gene: 13. This CDR3 has 18 residues. Germline V gene lookup returns CDR1 SGHTA and CDR2 FQGNSA. CDR3 sequence (DNA): TGTGCCAGCAGCTTAAAGACAACAAGCGGGATTTTCTCCTACGAGCAGTACTTC. It encodes CASSLKTTSGIFSYEQYF.

This clone has only a few counts. The chain carries TRBV28 and TRBJ2-7, with a possible D match to TRBD1 (6 bases). CDR1 MDHEN and CDR2 SYDVKM come from the germline V gene. The CDR3 sequence is 14 residues long. Deletions cut 5 bases from V and 0 bases from J, with 11 bases between. CDR3 region: CASSIQGSSYEQYF. DNA for the CDR3: TGTGCCAGCAGTATACAGGGTTCCTCCTACGAGCAGTACTTC.

This clone occurred a few times. The rearrangement links TRBV6-5 to TRBJ2-3; D is possibly TRBD2 (6 bases). The germline V gene has CDR1 MNHEY and CDR2 SVGAGI. V lost 0 bases, J lost 3 bases, and 13 bases lay in between. The CDR3 length is 16 residues. CDR3 amino acids: CASSYSRLGATDTQYF. CDR3 coding DNA: TGTGCCAGCAGTTACTCGCGACTAGGAGCTACAGATACGCAGTATTTT.

The sample holds a few counts of this clone. For the CDR3, the DNA is TGTGCCAGCAGTGTGACAGGGGGCCGGACCGGGGAGCTGTTTTTT. Its translation is CASSVTGGRTGELFF. The J gene is TRBJ2-2, the V gene TRBV25-1; 10 bases align to TRBD1. The germline CDR1 and CDR2 sequences are MGHDK and SYGVNS. The J segment lost 5 bases and the V segment lost 4 bases, leaving 4 bases of the junction unmatched. This CDR3 comprises 15 residues. The entire variable domain, with the rest obtained from reference TRBV25-1 and TRBJ2-2, is as follows: EADIYQTPRYLVIGTGKKITLECSQTMGHDKMYWYQQDPGMELHLIHYSYGVNSTEKGDLSSESTVSRIRTEHFPLTLESARPSHTSQYLCASSVTGGRTGELFFGEGSRLTVL.

In this sample, this clone turned up a few times. The CDR3 is CASSSGQGVDEQYF. The DNA of the CDR3 is TGTGCCAGCAGCTCAGGACAGGGGGTCGACGAGCAGTACTTC. V is TRBV7-9 and J is TRBJ2-7; TRBD1 aligns across 10 bases. The ends lost 4 bases at V and 5 bases at J; junction bases unmatched: 5. CDR1 and CDR2 from the germline V gene are SEHNR and FQNEAQ (reference sequence). The CDR3 has 14 amino acids. The whole variable domain, filled in from reference TRBV7-9 and TRBJ2-7, reads DTGVSQNPRHKITKRGQNVTFRCDPISEHNRLYWYRQTLGQGPEFLTYFQNEAQLEKSRLLSDRFSAERPKGSFSTLEIQRTEQGDSAMYLCASSSGQGVDEQYFGPGTRLTVT.

The chain joins TRBV7-9 to TRBJ1-3, with D perhaps TRBD1 (5 bases). The V gene's germline CDR1 is SEHNR and CDR2 FQNEAQ (reference sequence). Trimming pared 11 bases from V and 2 bases from J, leaving 16 bases between. This CDR3 is 14 amino acids long. The CDR3 DNA sequence: TGTGCCGGGCACTCCACAGGACCTGGAAACACCATATATTTT. Translating it yields CAGHSTGPGNTIYF.

The chain couples TRBV11-3 to TRBJ2-6; 10 bases line up with TRBD1. The CDR3 is made up of 18 amino acids. V gave up 7 bases and J gave up 0 bases; unmatched junction bases: 9. Per germline, CDR1 SGHNT and CDR2 YENEEA. The CDR3 region has the DNA TGTGCCAGCACCGATTCGGGACAGGGGTTCTCTGGGGCCAACGTCCTGACTTTC. Amino acid sequence: CASTDSGQGFSGANVLTF.

This clone was picked up a small number of times. The chain is built from TRBV12-5 and TRBJ2-2, with a tentative D call TRBD2 (5 bases). This CDR3 has 15 amino acids. Germline V gene data show CDR1 as LGHNT and CDR2 as FRNRAP. The ends were cut back, 0 bases at V and 2 bases at J, with 7 bases in the middle. DNA of the CDR3: TGTGCTAGTGGTTTGGTCCTAGCAAACACCGGGGAGCTGTTTTTT. Translation: CASGLVLANTGELFF.

The chain uses TRBV2 and TRBJ2-1; D possibly corresponds to TRBD1 (6 bases). Germline CDR1 is SNHLY and CDR2 is FYNNEI. The V and J ends lost 10 bases and 1 base respectively, with 17 bases between them. The CDR3 runs 15 residues. The CDR3 DNA reads TGTGCCATCAAGGGGGTCGATAGATCCTACAATGAGCAGTTCTTC. This translates into CAIKGVDRSYNEQFF.

This clone was recorded a few times. The rearrangement uses TRBV7-9 and TRBJ1-1; a weak D match, TRBD1 (5 bases). Germline lookup yields CDR1 SEHNR and CDR2 FQNEAQ (reference sequence). The CDR3 spans 12 residues. Trimming shortened V by 1 base and J by 13 bases, and 13 bases separated the two germline ends. The CDR3 DNA reads as TGTGCCAGCAGCTTAGGGTCAGGGTCGGGTTTCTTT. Translated: CASSLGSGSGFF.

CDR3: CASSLAGRYEQYF. For the CDR3, the DNA is TGTGCCAGCAGTTTAGCGGGACGGTACGAGCAGTACTTC. This sequence joins TRBV28 and TRBJ2-7; tentatively, D is TRBD2 (6 bases). CDR1 and CDR2 from the germline V gene are MDHEN and SYDVKM. V was shortened by 2 bases and J by 4 bases, with 9 bases between the two germline ends. The CDR3 runs to 13 residues. The full variable domain, in which reference TRBV28 and TRBJ2-7 provide the parts outside the CDR3, is DVKVTQSSRYLVKRTGEKVFLECVQDMDHENMFWYRQDPGLGLRLIYFSYDVKMKEKGDIPEGYSVSREKKERFSLILESASTNQTSMYLCASSLAGRYEQYFGPGTRLTVT.

V and J are TRBV5-1 and TRBJ2-1; TRBD2 matches at 7 bases. The length of the CDR3 is 16 residues. The trim removed 5 bases at V and 9 bases at J, leaving 17 bases unmatched. The germline CDR1 and CDR2 sequences are SGHRS and YFSETQ. The CDR3 region has the DNA TGCGCCAGCAGAGTGGAACGGGTGCGGGGGACCGGTGAGCAGTTCTTC. It translates to CASRVERVRGTGEQFF.

A few counts support this clone. The V gene is TRBV30, the J gene TRBJ1-2; 7 bases are shared with TRBD1. Germline CDR1 is GTSNPN and CDR2 is SVGIG (reference sequence). The CDR3 loop spans 11 amino acids. V shed 5 bases, J shed 8 bases, and the junction held 5 bases outside the gene matches. The CDR3 nucleotides are TGTGCCTGGGGGACAGTCGGCGGCTACACCTTC. Amino acid sequence: CAWGTVGGYTF.

CDR3 coding DNA: TGTGCCAGCAGTGACGGCCTGTACAATGAGCAGTTCTTC. This sequence encodes CASSDGLYNEQFF. J is TRBJ2-1 and V is TRBV6-4; D is uncertain. The CDR3 extends over 13 amino acids. The germline V gene encodes CDR1 MRHNA and CDR2 SNTAGT. V lost 2 bases to trimming and J lost 4 bases, with 6 bases between them.

The V gene is TRBV7-2, the J gene TRBJ2-5; 8 bases map to TRBD1. The CDR3 is made up of 16 amino acids. The V gene's germline CDR1 is SGHTA and CDR2 FQGNSA. V lost 4 bases to trimming and J lost 5 bases; unmatched junction nucleotides: 12. The CDR3 here is CASSSDGQGIWETQYF. For the CDR3, the DNA is TGTGCCAGCAGCTCGGACGGACAGGGAATTTGGGAGACCCAGTACTTC.